This T cell receptor (beta chain) was documented in a study of CD8+CD57+ T cells in acquired aplastic anemia (dated by TCRdb to between 2017 and 2018). For context, the study as a whole: DNA extracted from sorted CD4+ and CD8+ cells had a mean of approximately 3.4 ug, with a range of roughly 0.2 to 27.4 ug. A CD8+CD57+ expansion meant a frequency higher than the mean frequency seen in healthy subjects.

Genomic DNA served as template for TCR beta VDJ combination and CDR3 sequence profiling. An Illumina HiSeq 2000 was used for TCR repertoire sequencing. Processing in the source paper ran as follows. TRBV/TRBJ rearrangement plots, CDR3 size and DJ length profiles, and Simpson's diversity index were used to evaluate the repertoires. The most abundant DNA sequence in the deep sequencing data was taken as the immunodominant clone. CDR3 amino acid sequences were screened for sharing across subjects and compared with published repertoires and the VDJdb database. The public reads were reprocessed in TCRdb via fastp at Q25 and MiXCR, keeping in-frame beta chains. Rows with a matching CDR3 protein are joined into one entry that keeps the most common DNA and genes. For this entry, the V and J calls and clone size follow TCRdb and not the study's own pipeline. The sample data list 150,000 to 170,000 distinct CDR3 sequences, and about 48% of these were observed just once. Clones ranked in the top ten supply about 12% of the sample.

Expansion of CD8+CD57+ cells had been shown by flow cytometry in the patients chosen for sequencing. All patients had severe acquired aplastic anemia diagnosed by International Study of Aplastic Anemia and Agranulocytosis and Camitta criteria. Patients had received no therapy at the time of blood sampling. In the study, sorted CD4+ and CD8+ blood T cells from patients with severe aplastic anemia and from healthy subjects underwent deep sequencing of TCR repertoires. Patients were enrolled under clinicaltrials.gov protocols 00001620, 01623167, 00001397, 00071045, 00081523 and 00961064 in the USA. Ficoll-Paque density gradient centrifugation was used to isolate peripheral blood mononuclear cells. Before DNA was extracted, CD4+ and CD8+ T cells were sorted using either FACS or magnetic beads. V is reduced by 0 bases and J by 4 bases, leaving a spacing of 6 bases between them. The CDR3 measures 13 amino acids from cysteine to phenylalanine. Of the read, only the CDR3 DNA is kept; its 39 bases are in frame from base 1. The CDR1 and CDR2 encoded by the germline V gene are SGHDT and YYEEEE.

This clonotype was counted ten times or more. What this receptor recognizes is not known. No base quality values were provided; no much bigger clone lies one nucleotide off. General findings and caveats noted by the study authors: CD8+ Simpson's diversity did not differ significantly between patients and healthy controls (P=0.060). Twenty-nine CD8+ CDR3 sequences were found to be shared between patients and controls, but these sequences appeared to be highly expressed in patients and within the immunodominant clones of the patients.

The TCR sequence derives from a human donor with aplastic anemia. In this chain, TRBV5-6 is recombined with TRBJ2-3, with the D gene call left open. The sequenced material came from sorted CD4+, CD8+, or CD8+CD57+ T cells (not recorded which) from PBMCs. The CDR3 protein is CASSLVGSDTQYF. The DNA reads as follows: TGTGCCAGCAGCTTGGTGGGATCAGATACGCAGTATTTT.